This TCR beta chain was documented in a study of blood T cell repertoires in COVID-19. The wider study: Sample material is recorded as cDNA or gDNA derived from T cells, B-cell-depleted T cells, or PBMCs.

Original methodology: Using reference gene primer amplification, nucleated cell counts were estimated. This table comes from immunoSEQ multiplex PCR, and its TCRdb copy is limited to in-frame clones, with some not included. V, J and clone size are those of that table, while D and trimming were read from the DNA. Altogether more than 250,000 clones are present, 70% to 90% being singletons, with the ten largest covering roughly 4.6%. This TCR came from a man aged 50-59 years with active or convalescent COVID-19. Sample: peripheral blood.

The CDR3 reads CASSQDRVSGAVYNEQFF. The CDR3 DNA reads TGTGCCAGCAGCCAAGACCGGGTAAGCGGGGCAGTCTACAATGAGCAGTTCTTC. J is TRBJ2-1 and V is TRBV14; 7 bases are shared with TRBD2. J lost 3 bases, V lost 0 bases, and 11 bases had no gene match. Per the germline V gene, CDR1 is SGHDN and CDR2 is FVKESK. The CDR3 runs to 18 residues.